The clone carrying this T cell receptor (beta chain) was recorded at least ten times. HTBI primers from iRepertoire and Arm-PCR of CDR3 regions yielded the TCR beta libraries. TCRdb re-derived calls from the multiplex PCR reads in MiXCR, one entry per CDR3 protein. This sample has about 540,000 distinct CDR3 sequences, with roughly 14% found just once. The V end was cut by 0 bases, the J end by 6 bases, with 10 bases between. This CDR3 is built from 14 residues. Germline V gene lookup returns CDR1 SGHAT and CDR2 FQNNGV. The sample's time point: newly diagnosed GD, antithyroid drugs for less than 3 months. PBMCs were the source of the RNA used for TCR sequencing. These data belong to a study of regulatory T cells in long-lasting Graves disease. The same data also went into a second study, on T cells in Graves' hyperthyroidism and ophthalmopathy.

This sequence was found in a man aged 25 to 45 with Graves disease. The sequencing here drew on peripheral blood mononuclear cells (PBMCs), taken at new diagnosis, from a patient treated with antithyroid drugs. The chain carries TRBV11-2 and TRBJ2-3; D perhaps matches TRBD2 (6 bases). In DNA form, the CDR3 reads TGTGCCAGCAGCTTAGATCTGGCGGGGGATACGCAGTATTTT. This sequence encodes CASSLDLAGDTQYF.